Sequencing of this T cell receptor (beta chain) was carried out in a study of cytomegalovirus exposure and HLA in healthy donors. A multiplex PCR was run with 60 Vbeta primers and 13 Jbeta primers. TCRdb's table, derived via immunoSEQ multiplex PCR, lists solely in-frame clones and lacks some. The data show approximately 140,000 clones, roughly 73% seen once. The CDR3 has 15 amino acids. Trimming pared 3 bases from V and 5 bases from J, leaving 16 bases between. CDR1 SGHRS and CDR2 YFSETQ come from the germline V gene. Sequenced: PBMCs. This sequence joins TRBV5-1 and TRBJ2-3, with a tentative D call TRBD1 (6 bases). The receptor's source is a female donor in good health and CMV-seronegative. Written as DNA, the CDR3 is TGCGCCAGCAGCTCGTCCGGGACATCTGTAGATACGCAGTATTTT. This translates into CASSSSGTSVDTQYF.